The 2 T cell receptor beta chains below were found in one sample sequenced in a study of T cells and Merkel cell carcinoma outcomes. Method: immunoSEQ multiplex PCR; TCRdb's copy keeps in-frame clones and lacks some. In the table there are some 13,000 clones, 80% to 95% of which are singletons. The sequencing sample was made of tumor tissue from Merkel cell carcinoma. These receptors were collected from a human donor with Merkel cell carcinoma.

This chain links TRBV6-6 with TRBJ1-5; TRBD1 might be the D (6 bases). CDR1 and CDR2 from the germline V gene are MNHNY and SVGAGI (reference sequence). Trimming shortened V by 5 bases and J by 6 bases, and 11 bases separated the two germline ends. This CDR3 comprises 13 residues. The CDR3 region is CASSPRTAQPQHF. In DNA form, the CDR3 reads TGTGCCAGCAGTCCTCGGACAGCTCAGCCCCAGCATTTT.

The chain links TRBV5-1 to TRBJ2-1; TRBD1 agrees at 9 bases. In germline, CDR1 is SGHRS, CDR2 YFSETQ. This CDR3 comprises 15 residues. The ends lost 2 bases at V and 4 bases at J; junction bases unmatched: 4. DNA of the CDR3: TGCGCCAGCAGCTTATCAGGACAGGGGTACAATGAGCAGTTCTTC. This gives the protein CASSLSGQGYNEQFF.